The clone carrying this T cell receptor beta chain was observed a handful of times. The antigen remains undetermined. V was pared by 1 base and J by 5 bases, with 13 bases of the junction left unmatched. The CDR3 sequence is 17 residues long. Germline values: CDR1 SGHTA, CDR2 FQGNSA. These data belong to a study of blood T cells in healthy people across ages. Broader study findings: The recorded TCR beta diversity per million T cells decreased in a roughly linear manner with age.

Primers used in a second PCR of roughly 6 to 11 cycles were a sample-barcoded 5' primer and a J-beta primer mix. TCRdb called the 5' RACE reads again in MiXCR, with one record for every CDR3 protein. The repertoire has nearly 800,000 distinct CDR3 sequences, more than 50% of them found once; the top ten carry about a quarter. The sample consisted of blood. The sequence derives from a man aged 35 to 55 in good health. The chain employs TRBV7-2 and TRBJ2-7, with 8 bases aligning to TRBD2. This chain's CDR3 is CASSLELGREGGHEQYF. CDR3 nucleotides: TGTGCCAGCAGCTTAGAGCTTGGACGGGAGGGGGGCCACGAGCAGTACTTC.